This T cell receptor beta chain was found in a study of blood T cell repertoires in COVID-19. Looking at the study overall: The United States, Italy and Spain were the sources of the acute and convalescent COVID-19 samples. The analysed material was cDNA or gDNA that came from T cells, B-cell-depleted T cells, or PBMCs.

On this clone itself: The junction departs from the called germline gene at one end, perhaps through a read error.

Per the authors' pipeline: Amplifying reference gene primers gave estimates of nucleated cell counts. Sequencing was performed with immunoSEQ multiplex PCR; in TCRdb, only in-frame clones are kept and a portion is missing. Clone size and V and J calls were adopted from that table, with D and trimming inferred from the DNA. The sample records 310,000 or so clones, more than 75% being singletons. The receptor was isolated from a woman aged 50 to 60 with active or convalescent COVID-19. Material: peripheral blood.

The CDR3 spells CASTLGELGYTF. The CDR3, as DNA: TGTGCCAGCACCTTAGGGGAGTTAGGCTACACCTTC. The V gene is TRBV7-9, the J gene TRBJ1-2, with a possible D match to TRBD1 (5 bases). Germline V lookup: CDR1 SEHNR, CDR2 FQNEAQ (reference sequence). The CDR3 has 12 residues.